The entry below describes one T cell receptor (beta chain). The PCR contained 60 Vbeta and 13 Jbeta primers. Generated by immunoSEQ multiplex PCR, the TCRdb table keeps only in-frame clones and is missing some. The table records around 170,000 clones, 65% to 85% of them present only once. Sampled while nominally healthy, donors likely had unrecorded immune exposures. This sample stems from a study of cytomegalovirus exposure and HLA in healthy donors. The receptor comes from a man aged 50-60 years in good health and CMV-seronegative. The sample comprised PBMCs.

The CDR3 loop is CSVEEWTGPLNYGYTF. The CDR3 bases are TGCAGCGTTGAAGAGTGGACAGGTCCCCTTAACTATGGCTACACCTTC. This chain joins TRBV29-1 and TRBJ1-2; 7 bases fit TRBD1. This CDR3 is 16 amino acids long. V trimming: 0 bases; J trimming: 1 base; junction bases outside the gene matches: 8. The germline V gene encodes CDR1 SQVTM and CDR2 ANQGSEA.